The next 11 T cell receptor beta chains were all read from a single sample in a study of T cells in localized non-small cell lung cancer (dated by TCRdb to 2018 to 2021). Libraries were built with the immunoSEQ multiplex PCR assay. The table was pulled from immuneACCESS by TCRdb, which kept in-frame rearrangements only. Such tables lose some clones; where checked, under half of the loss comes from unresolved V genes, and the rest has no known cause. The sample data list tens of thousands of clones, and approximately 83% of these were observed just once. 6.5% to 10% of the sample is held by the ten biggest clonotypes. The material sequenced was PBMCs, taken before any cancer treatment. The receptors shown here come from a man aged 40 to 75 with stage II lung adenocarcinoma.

CDR3 DNA sequence: TGTGCCAGAAGTACCACCGGGACAGGGAAGCCAGATACGCAGTATTTT. Translation: CARSTTGTGKPDTQYF. V and J are TRBV5-3 and TRBJ2-3, with 9 bases identical to TRBD1. TRBV5-3 is recorded as an ORF, its role being uncertain. This CDR3 contains 16 residues. Losses at the gene ends were 5 bases for V and 4 bases for J; bases not matched to a gene: 11.

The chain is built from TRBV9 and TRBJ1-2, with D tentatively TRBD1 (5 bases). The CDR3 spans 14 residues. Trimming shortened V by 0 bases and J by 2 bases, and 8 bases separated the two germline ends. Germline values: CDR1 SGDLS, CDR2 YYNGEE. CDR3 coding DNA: TGTGCCAGCAGCGTAGAGACAGACAACTATGGCTACACCTTC. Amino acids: CASSVETDNYGYTF.

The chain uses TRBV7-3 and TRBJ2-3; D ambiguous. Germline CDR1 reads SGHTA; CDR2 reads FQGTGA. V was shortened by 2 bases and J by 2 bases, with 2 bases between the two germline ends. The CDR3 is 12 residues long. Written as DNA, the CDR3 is TGTGCCAGCAGCTTACTCACAGATACGCAGTATTTT. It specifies CASSLLTDTQYF. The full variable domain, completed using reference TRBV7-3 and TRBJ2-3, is GAGVSQTPSNKVTEKGKYVELRCDPISGHTALYWYRQSLGQGPEFLIYFQGTGAADDSGLPNDRFFAVRPEGSVSTLKIQRTERGDSAVYLCASSLLTDTQYFGPGTRLTVL.

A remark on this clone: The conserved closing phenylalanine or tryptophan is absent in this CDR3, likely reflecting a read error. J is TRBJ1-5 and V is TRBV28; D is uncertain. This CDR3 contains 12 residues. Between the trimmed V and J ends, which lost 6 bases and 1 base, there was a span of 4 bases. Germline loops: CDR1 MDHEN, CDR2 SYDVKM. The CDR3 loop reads CASRDSNQPQHL. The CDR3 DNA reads TGTGCCAGCAGGGACAGCAATCAGCCCCAGCATCTT.

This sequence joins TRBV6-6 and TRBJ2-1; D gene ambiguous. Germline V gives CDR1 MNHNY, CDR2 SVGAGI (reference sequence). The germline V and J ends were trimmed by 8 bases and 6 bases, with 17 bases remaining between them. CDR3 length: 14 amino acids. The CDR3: CASAKWAETNEQFF. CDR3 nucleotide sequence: TGTGCCAGCGCCAAATGGGCAGAAACCAATGAGCAGTTCTTC.

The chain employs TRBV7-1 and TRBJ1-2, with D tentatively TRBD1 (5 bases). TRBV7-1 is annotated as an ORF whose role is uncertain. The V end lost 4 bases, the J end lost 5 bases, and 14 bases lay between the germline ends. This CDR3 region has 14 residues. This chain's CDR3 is CASSLPGRDYGYTF. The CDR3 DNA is TGTGCCAGCAGCTTACCCGGCAGGGATTATGGCTACACCTTC.

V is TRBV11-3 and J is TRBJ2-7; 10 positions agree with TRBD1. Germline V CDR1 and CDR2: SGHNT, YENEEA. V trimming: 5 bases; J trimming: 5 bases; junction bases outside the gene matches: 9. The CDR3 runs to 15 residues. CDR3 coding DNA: TGTGCCAGCAGCGCCCGCGACAGGGGGCATCACGAGCAGTACTTC. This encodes CASSARDRGHHEQYF. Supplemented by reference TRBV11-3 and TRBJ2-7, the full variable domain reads EAGVVQSPRYKIIEKKQPVAFWCNPISGHNTLYWYLQNLGQGPELLIRYENEEAVDDSQLPKDRFSAERLKGVDSTLKIQPAELGDSAVYLCASSARDRGHHEQYFGPGTRLTVT.

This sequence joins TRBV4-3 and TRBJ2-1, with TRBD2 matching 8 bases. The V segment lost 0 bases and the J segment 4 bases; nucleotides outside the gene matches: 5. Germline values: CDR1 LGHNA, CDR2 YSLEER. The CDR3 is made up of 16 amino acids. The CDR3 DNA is TGCGCCAGCAGCCAAGATTGGACTAGCACGTACAATGAGCAGTTCTTC. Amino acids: CASSQDWTSTYNEQFF.

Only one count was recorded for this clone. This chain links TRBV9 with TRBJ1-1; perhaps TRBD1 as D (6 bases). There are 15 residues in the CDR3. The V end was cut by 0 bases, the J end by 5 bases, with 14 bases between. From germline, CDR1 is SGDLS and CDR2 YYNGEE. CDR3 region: CASSVDVGGRTEAFF. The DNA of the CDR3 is TGTGCCAGCAGCGTAGATGTGGGGGGCAGGACTGAAGCTTTCTTT.

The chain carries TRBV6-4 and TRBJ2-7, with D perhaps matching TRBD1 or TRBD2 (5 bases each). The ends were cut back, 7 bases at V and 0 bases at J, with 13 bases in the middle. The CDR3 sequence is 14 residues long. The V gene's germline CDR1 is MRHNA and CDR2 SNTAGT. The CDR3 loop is CASMGTDHSYEQYF. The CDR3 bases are TGTGCCAGCATGGGGACCGACCACTCCTACGAGCAGTACTTC.

CDR3: CASSGQYEKTQYF. The DNA of the CDR3 is TGTGCCAGCAGCGGACAGTATGAAAAGACCCAGTACTTC. This chain uses TRBV5-6 with TRBJ2-5, with D possibly matching TRBD1 (6 bases). The CDR3 sequence is 13 residues long. The V end lost 4 bases, the J end lost 6 bases, and 13 bases lay between the germline ends. Germline CDR1 and CDR2: SGHDT and YYEEEE. The whole variable domain, remainder taken from reference TRBV5-6 and TRBJ2-5, is DAGVTQSPTHLIKTRGQQVTLRCSPKSGHDTVSWYQQALGQGPQFIFQYYEEEERQRGNFPDRFSGHQFPNYSSELNVNALLLGDSALYLCASSGQYEKTQYFGPGTRLLVL.